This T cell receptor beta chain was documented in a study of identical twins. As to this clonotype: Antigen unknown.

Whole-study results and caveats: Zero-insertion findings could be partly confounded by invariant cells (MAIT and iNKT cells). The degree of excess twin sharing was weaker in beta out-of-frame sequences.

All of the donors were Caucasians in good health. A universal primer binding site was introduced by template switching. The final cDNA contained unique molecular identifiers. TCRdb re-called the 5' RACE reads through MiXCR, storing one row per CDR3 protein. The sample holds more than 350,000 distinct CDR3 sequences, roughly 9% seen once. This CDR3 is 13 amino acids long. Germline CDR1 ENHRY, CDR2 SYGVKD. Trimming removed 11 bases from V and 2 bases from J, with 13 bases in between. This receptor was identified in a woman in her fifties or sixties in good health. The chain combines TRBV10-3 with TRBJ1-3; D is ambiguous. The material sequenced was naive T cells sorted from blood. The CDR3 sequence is CAATGPPGNTIYF. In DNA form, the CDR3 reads TGTGCCGCCACCGGGCCTCCTGGAAACACCATATATTTT.